The 11 T cell receptor beta chains given below trace back to one sample, sequenced in a study of breast tumors, draining lymph nodes, adjacent tissues. The lymph nodes were axillary draining lymph nodes from breast cancer patients. TCRdb ran MiXCR on the multiplex PCR reads and lists one entry per CDR3 protein. The sample yields about 180,000 distinct CDR3 sequences, roughly a third seen once. Sequenced sample: axillary lymph node tissue. Source of these receptors: a female donor with breast cancer. Some clones in this sample may be carry-over from other donors' samples.

This clonotype was detected many times. The chain recombines TRBV29-1 with TRBJ1-1, with no clear D. V gave up 4 bases and J gave up 0 bases, with 9 bases separating them. CDR3 length equals 13 residues. Germline CDR1 reads SQVTM; CDR2 reads ANQGSEA. In DNA form, the CDR3 reads TGCAGCGTTGTCGGCATTTTGAACACTGAAGCTTTCTTT. Its protein is CSVVGILNTEAFF.

This clonotype was found a few times. The chain joins TRBV11-2 to TRBJ2-7; the match to TRBD1 covers 9 bases. Per germline, CDR1 SGHAT and CDR2 FQNNGV. V gave up 4 bases and J gave up 0 bases; unmatched junction bases: 16. The CDR3 spans 19 residues. The CDR3 region is CASSSPGTGLRRISYEQYF. CDR3 sequence (DNA): TGTGCCAGCAGCTCGCCCGGGACAGGGCTAAGAAGAATCTCCTACGAGCAGTACTTC.

The table lists this clonotype with many counts. CDR3 in amino acids: CASSRRWETQYF. CDR3 DNA: TGTGCCAGCTCTAGGCGTTGGGAGACCCAGTACTTC. This chain uses TRBV2 with TRBJ2-5; no reliable D call. The CDR3 is 12 amino acids. Germline values: CDR1 SNHLY, CDR2 FYNNEI. V dropped 8 bases and J dropped 5 bases, with 12 bases sitting between them. Looking up the rest from reference TRBV2 and TRBJ2-5 gives the full variable domain: EPEVTQTPSHQVTQMGQEVILRCVPISNHLYFYWYRQILGQKVEFLVSFYNNEISEKSEIFDDQFSVERPDGSNFTLKIRSTKLEDSAMYFCASSRRWETQYFGPGTRLLVL.

At least ten counts were recorded for this clonotype. The chain employs TRBV5-4 and TRBJ1-4; weak D call: TRBD1 (6 bases). Germline CDR1 is SGHNT and CDR2 is YYREEE (reference sequence). V lost 1 base to trimming and J lost 7 bases, with 11 bases between them. The CDR3 is 14 residues long. CDR3 in DNA: TGTGCCAGCAGCTTGCTGGGGGCTGGTGAAAAACTGTTTTTT. Residues: CASSLLGAGEKLFF.

Worth noting for this clonotype: A much larger clone differs from this one at a single base, so this may be a read error. The V gene is TRBV4-1, the J gene TRBJ2-5; 7 nucleotides match TRBD1. Germline V CDR1 and CDR2: MGHRA, YSYEKL. CDR3 size: 16 residues. The CDR3 DNA is TGCGCCAGCAGCCACCTCTTCGGACAGGACCAAGTGACCCAGTACTTC. It is translated as CASSHLFGQDQVTQYF.

Only a few counts were recorded for this clonotype. This chain uses TRBV4-2 with TRBJ2-1; 7 bases align to TRBD2. The CDR3 has 17 residues. Germline values: CDR1 LGHNA, CDR2 YNFKEQ. Trimming cost V 0 bases and J 0 bases; bases outside gene matches: 5. The CDR3, as DNA: TGTGCCAGCAGCCAAGATGGGGGGGGAAGCTCCTACAATGAGCAGTTCTTC. Translated, it gives CASSQDGGGSSYNEQFF.

This clonotype has a count of ten or more. The rearrangement links TRBV7-3 to TRBJ2-1; 7 bases are a match to TRBD2. The J segment lost 7 bases and the V segment lost 5 bases, leaving 11 bases of the junction unmatched. The CDR3 sequence is 15 residues long. Per the germline V gene, CDR1 is SGHTA and CDR2 is FQGTGA. The CDR3 is CASSPGVAGGNEQFF. As DNA, the CDR3 is TGTGCCAGCAGCCCTGGGGTAGCGGGTGGTAATGAGCAGTTCTTC.

At least ten counts were recorded for this clonotype. The V gene is TRBV4-2, the J gene TRBJ1-2, with 7 bases matching TRBD1. This CDR3 has 16 amino acids. Germline V CDR1 and CDR2: LGHNA, YNFKEQ. V lost 3 bases, J lost 2 bases, and 9 bases stayed unmatched. The CDR3 DNA sequence: TGTGCCAGCAGCCACGTCACAGGGGAACTAAACTATGGCTACACCTTC. It translates to CASSHVTGELNYGYTF.

To note about this clonotype: Just one base apart from a much larger clone, this may be a read error. This chain joins TRBV12-3 or TRBV12-4 and TRBJ2-3; TRBD2 is a possible D gene (5 bases). This CDR3 region has 16 residues. Trimming took 5 bases from V and 4 from J, leaving 19 bases between them. The CDR3, as DNA: TGTGCCAGCAGTCTCTCTCGCGGGTATAGCGCAGATACGCAGTATTTT. Encoded protein: CASSLSRGYSADTQYF.

This clonotype was observed a handful of times. CDR3 amino acids: CSARLAGKETQYF. In nucleotides, the CDR3 is TGCAGTGCTAGGCTAGCGGGAAAAGAGACCCAGTACTTC. V and J are TRBV20-1 and TRBJ2-5; the match to TRBD2 covers 9 bases. This CDR3 contains 13 residues. Germline CDR1 DFQATT, CDR2 SNEGSKA (reference sequence). Trimming cost V 3 bases and J 3 bases; bases outside gene matches: 2.

This clonotype was seen ten or more times. J is TRBJ2-2 and V is TRBV6-1, with D unclear. The ends were cut back, 1 base at V and 8 bases at J, with 14 bases in the middle. Germline CDR1 is MNHNS and CDR2 is SASEGT. The CDR3 has 15 residues. CDR3 coding DNA: TGTGCCAGCAGTGAAGTGGTACGGCAATCGGGGGAGCTGTTTTTT. This encodes CASSEVVRQSGELFF.